The 28 T cell receptor beta chains listed next were all sequenced from one sample in a study of lymphopenia after photon versus proton radiotherapy. TCRdb's table, derived via immunoSEQ multiplex PCR, lists solely in-frame clones and lacks some. The table records about 39,000 clones, about 93% of them present only once. The material was peripheral blood, obtained from a patient treated with photon-based radiotherapy. The receptors were gathered from a man aged 55 to 70 with cholangiocarcinoma.

The rearrangement uses TRBV5-1 and TRBJ2-1; D not certain. The V and J ends lost 0 bases and 5 bases respectively, with 9 bases between them. The V gene's germline CDR1 is SGHRS and CDR2 YFSETQ. The CDR3 runs to 14 residues. The CDR3 region has the DNA TGCGCCAGCAGCTTGGCCTTACAGAACAATGAGCAGTTCTTC. Translation gives CASSLALQNNEQFF.

The chain combines TRBV28 with TRBJ2-4, with D unresolved. The CDR3 is made up of 16 amino acids. With 4 bases removed from V and 0 bases from J, the gap between germline ends came to 13 bases. Germline CDR1 reads MDHEN; CDR2 reads SYDVKM. CDR3 nucleotides: TGTGCCAGCAGTTCTCCCAAGGGTTTAGCCAAAAACATTCAGTACTTC. Residues: CASSSPKGLAKNIQYF. The full variable domain, its missing parts supplied by reference TRBV28 and TRBJ2-4, is DVKVTQSSRYLVKRTGEKVFLECVQDMDHENMFWYRQDPGLGLRLIYFSYDVKMKEKGDIPEGYSVSREKKERFSLILESASTNQTSMYLCASSSPKGLAKNIQYFGAGTRLSVL.

The V call is TRBV7-8, the J call TRBJ1-1, with 9 nucleotides matching TRBD1. Per germline, CDR1 SGHVS and CDR2 FQNEAQ. V lost 5 bases to trimming and J lost 2 bases; unmatched junction nucleotides: 6. The CDR3 covers 15 residues. Here the CDR3 reads CASSVHRGRNTEAFF. The CDR3 bases are TGTGCCAGCAGCGTCCACAGGGGGCGTAACACTGAAGCTTTCTTT.

This clone appeared a single time. The chain recombines TRBV28 with TRBJ2-6; tentatively, D is TRBD1 (5 bases). V shed 3 bases and J shed 0 bases, with 9 bases lying between them. This CDR3 has 16 residues. Germline V gene sequence: CDR1 MDHEN, CDR2 SYDVKM. For the CDR3, the DNA is TGTGCCAGCAGTTTTCAGGGCTACTCTGGGGCCAACGTCCTGACTTTC. Residues: CASSFQGYSGANVLTF.

This clone has just one count. The V gene is TRBV5-1, the J gene TRBJ2-5; no clear D. The CDR3 runs to 14 residues. V was cut by 1 base and J by 1 base, with 8 bases left in between. Germline V gives CDR1 SGHRS, CDR2 YFSETQ. The CDR3 DNA reads as TGCGCCAGCAGCTTGAGACTGGCCCAAGAGACCCAGTACTTC. The encoded protein is CASSLRLAQETQYF.

The chain recombines TRBV6-1 with TRBJ2-7, with 11 bases lining up with TRBD1. CDR3 size: 15 residues. Germline CDR1 and CDR2: MNHNS and SASEGT. Unmatched junction bases numbered 5, after V lost 3 bases and J lost 4 bases. The CDR3: CASSDVGTGGYEQYF. CDR3 in DNA: TGTGCCAGCAGTGACGTCGGGACAGGGGGTTACGAGCAGTACTTC.

The chain recombines TRBV11-2 with TRBJ2-7, with TRBD1 identical over 7 bases. The CDR3 has 15 amino acids. Looked up from germline, CDR1 is SGHAT and CDR2 is FQNNGV. The V segment lost 6 bases and the J segment 0 bases; nucleotides outside the gene matches: 8. The CDR3 loop is CASRLGQTSSYEQYF. CDR3 DNA sequence: TGTGCCAGCAGGTTGGGACAGACGAGCTCCTACGAGCAGTACTTC. Filled out from reference TRBV11-2 and TRBJ2-7, the complete variable domain reads EAGVAQSPRYKIIEKRQSVAFWCNPISGHATLYWYQQILGQGPKLLIQFQNNGVVDDSQLPKDRFSAERLKGVDSTLKIQPAKLEDSAVYLCASRLGQTSSYEQYFGPGTRLTVT.

This clone was counted between two and nine times. The V call is TRBV6-5, the J call TRBJ1-5, with D perhaps matching TRBD1 (5 bases). The CDR3 covers 13 residues. V gave up 8 bases and J gave up 5 bases, with 13 bases separating them. Germline V gene data show CDR1 as MNHEY and CDR2 as SVGAGI. The CDR3 here is CASGAGLDQPQHF. CDR3 sequence (DNA): TGTGCCAGCGGTGCAGGGCTGGATCAGCCCCAGCATTTT.

V is TRBV29-1 and J is TRBJ2-1; D is perhaps TRBD2 (5 bases). Looked up from germline, CDR1 is SQVTM and CDR2 is ANQGSEA. The V gene lost 4 bases and the J gene lost 7 bases, with 8 bases spanning the gap. The CDR3 is made up of 11 amino acids. The CDR3 reads CSVGWENEQFF. The DNA for the CDR3 is TGCAGCGTTGGTTGGGAGAATGAGCAGTTCTTC.

This chain uses TRBV28 with TRBJ2-2; D uncertain. CDR3 length: 14 residues. The germline V gene encodes CDR1 MDHEN and CDR2 SYDVKM. V gave up 4 bases and J gave up 8 bases, with 14 bases separating them. The CDR3 protein is CASSSHTKKGELFF. In DNA, the CDR3 is TGTGCCAGCAGTTCGCACACCAAGAAGGGGGAGCTGTTTTTT.

The chain is built from TRBV6-5 and TRBJ2-3; D unclear. V was shortened by 6 bases and J by 2 bases, with 9 bases between the two germline ends. The CDR3 contains 13 residues. Germline V gene sequence: CDR1 MNHEY, CDR2 SVGAGI. The CDR3 spells CASSPGSTDTQYF. The CDR3 bases are TGTGCCAGCAGCCCCGGGTCCACAGATACGCAGTATTTT.

This chain links TRBV6-5 with TRBJ1-2; TRBD1 might be the D (6 bases). The CDR3 has 14 amino acids. CDR1 is MNHEY and CDR2 is SVGAGI in the germline V gene. V gave up 0 bases and J gave up 8 bases, with 13 bases separating them. The CDR3 here is CASSYSKGVQGYTF. The CDR3 nucleotides are TGTGCCAGCAGTTACTCGAAGGGGGTTCAGGGCTACACCTTC.

The chain joins TRBV5-1 to TRBJ1-1; tentatively, D is TRBD1 (5 bases). V dropped 0 bases and J dropped 1 base, with 10 bases sitting between them. Germline CDR1 reads SGHRS; CDR2 reads YFSETQ. This CDR3 spans 15 amino acids. CDR3 sequence: CASSLAPQGNTEAFF. The CDR3 coding sequence is TGCGCCAGCAGCTTGGCACCGCAGGGGAACACTGAAGCTTTCTTT.

The count of this clone is one. The V and J genes are TRBV13 and TRBJ1-1; maybe TRBD1 (5 bases). The CDR3 is 15 amino acids. The germline gives CDR1 PRHDT, CDR2 FYEKMQ (reference sequence). V shed 1 base and J shed 0 bases, with 9 bases lying between them. CDR3 protein: CASSLVWGMNTEAFF. The CDR3 DNA sequence: TGTGCCAGCAGCTTAGTTTGGGGCATGAACACTGAAGCTTTCTTT. The full variable domain, its missing parts supplied by reference TRBV13 and TRBJ1-1, is AAGVIQSPRHLIKEKRETATLKCYPIPRHDTVYWYQQGPGQDPQFLISFYEKMQSDKGSIPDRFSAQQFSDYHSELNMSSLELGDSALYFCASSLVWGMNTEAFFGQGTRLTVV.

The chain recombines TRBV19 with TRBJ2-1; D gene ambiguous. This CDR3 has 13 amino acids. Germline V gives CDR1 LNHDA, CDR2 SQIVND (reference sequence). Trimming cost V 3 bases and J 9 bases, with 12 bases left between them. Here the CDR3 reads CASSIGQFGEQFF. CDR3 in DNA: TGTGCCAGTAGTATTGGGCAGTTCGGTGAGCAGTTCTTC.

The chain couples TRBV19 to TRBJ1-4, with D unclear. Germline lookup yields CDR1 LNHDA and CDR2 SQIVND (reference sequence). Trimming left V 4 bases short and J 6 bases short, with 9 bases between. This CDR3 has 13 residues. The DNA of the CDR3 is TGTGCCAGTAGTACCCAATTGGATGAAAAACTGTTTTTT. Translation gives CASSTQLDEKLFF.

This chain's CDR3 is CASSPGQRNYGYTF. CDR3 sequence (DNA): TGCGCCAGCAGCCCGGGACAGAGGAACTATGGCTACACCTTC. This chain joins TRBV5-1 and TRBJ1-2; 7 bases match TRBD1. V shed 4 bases, J shed 2 bases, and the junction held 5 bases outside the gene matches. The CDR3 consists of 14 residues. CDR1 is SGHRS and CDR2 is YFSETQ in the germline V gene.

This clone was found once. The J gene is TRBJ1-6, the V gene TRBV7-2; tentatively, D is TRBD1 (6 bases). Germline V CDR1 and CDR2: SGHTA, FQGNSA. V was cut by 0 bases and J by 0 bases, with 9 bases left in between. The CDR3 covers 17 residues. CDR3 in DNA: TGTGCCAGCAGCTTAGCAGGGGGGAGCTCCTATAATTCACCCCTCCACTTT. This codes for CASSLAGGSSYNSPLHF.

The genes are TRBV28 and TRBJ2-2; D not resolved. CDR1 is MDHEN, CDR2 SYDVKM, per germline. The CDR3 runs to 11 residues. The ends were cut back, 3 bases at V and 8 bases at J, with 4 bases in the middle. The chain's CDR3 is CASSLLGELFF. The DNA for the CDR3 is TGTGCCAGCAGTTTGTTAGGGGAGCTGTTTTTT.

The CDR3 DNA reads as TGTGCCAGCAGTGAACTAGCGGGAGGGGGCACAGATACGCAGTATTTT. It codes for CASSELAGGGTDTQYF. V usage is TRBV6-1 and J usage is TRBJ2-3, with 12 nucleotides matching TRBD2. The ends lost 2 bases at V and 1 base at J; junction bases unmatched: 1. Germline-derived CDR1 and CDR2 are MNHNS and SASEGT. The CDR3 runs to 16 residues.

The J gene is TRBJ1-2, the V gene TRBV18; D unresolved. Trimming removed 3 bases from V and 4 bases from J, with 15 bases in between. The CDR3 totals 15 residues. CDR1 and CDR2 (germline): KGHSH, LQKENI. The CDR3 is CASSPNERAGYGYTF. As DNA, the CDR3 is TGTGCCAGCTCACCCAACGAAAGGGCGGGCTATGGCTACACCTTC.

This clone appeared a single time. J is TRBJ2-1 and V is TRBV11-2, with D tentatively TRBD1 (6 bases). Trimming took off 2 bases at V and 4 bases at J, with 18 bases between the two ends. Germline V CDR1 and CDR2: SGHAT, FQNNGV. The CDR3 contains 17 residues. The CDR3 DNA sequence: TGTGCCAGCAGCTTATTAATCAGGGGACACCCTTACAATGAGCAGTTCTTC. This codes for CASSLLIRGHPYNEQFF.

V gene TRBV6-1 combines with J gene TRBJ1-1, with D maybe TRBD1 (5 bases). This CDR3 contains 13 residues. V lost 4 bases and J lost 1, with 7 bases in between. CDR1 MNHNS and CDR2 SASEGT come from the germline V gene. The CDR3 loop reads CASSATANTEAFF. DNA of the CDR3: TGTGCCAGCAGTGCGACAGCGAACACTGAAGCTTTCTTT.

This clone occurred a few times. This chain uses TRBV5-4 with TRBJ2-5, with D possibly TRBD1 on 6 matching bases. Germline V gives CDR1 SGHNT, CDR2 YYREEE (reference sequence). V lost 0 bases and J 2 bases, leaving 8 bases between the germline ends. This CDR3 contains 14 residues. This chain's CDR3 is CASSLEGDQETQYF. CDR3 coding DNA: TGTGCCAGCAGCTTGGAGGGGGATCAAGAGACCCAGTACTTC. The entire variable domain, with the rest obtained from reference TRBV5-4 and TRBJ2-5, is as follows: ETGVTQSPTHLIKTRGQQVTLRCSSQSGHNTVSWYQQALGQGPQFIFQYYREEENGRGNFPPRFSGLQFPNYSSELNVNALELDDSALYLCASSLEGDQETQYFGPGTRLLVL.

This clone came up once. The rearrangement uses TRBV2 and TRBJ2-2; 10 bases agree with TRBD2. With 6 bases clipped from V and 5 bases from J, the junction kept 3 bases outside the gene matches. From germline, CDR1 is SNHLY and CDR2 FYNNEI. CDR3 length equals 14 residues. CDR3: CASRATSGTGELFF. DNA for the CDR3: TGTGCCAGCAGGGCGACTAGCGGGACCGGGGAGCTGTTTTTT.

The chain links TRBV9 to TRBJ2-2; a weak D match, TRBD1 (5 bases). Germline V gene sequence: CDR1 SGDLS, CDR2 YYNGEE. The V and J ends lost 4 bases and 10 bases respectively, with 20 bases between them. This CDR3 has 15 residues. The DNA for the CDR3 is TGTGCCAGCAGCCCAAATGGGGCAGCCCCACAGGAGCTGTTTTTT. Amino acids: CASSPNGAAPQELFF. Full variable domain (outside the CDR3, taken from reference TRBV9 and TRBJ2-2): DSGVTQTPKHLITATGQRVTLRCSPRSGDLSVYWYQQSLDQGLQFLIQYYNGEERAKGNILERFSAQQFPDLHSELNLSSLELGDSALYFCASSPNGAAPQELFFGEGSRLTVL.

The chain recombines TRBV7-3 with TRBJ2-2; possibly TRBD1 for D (5 bases). Trimming cost V 2 bases and J 0 bases, with 19 bases left between them. Germline CDR1 SGHTA, CDR2 FQGTGA. There are 19 residues in the CDR3. CDR3 sequence reads: CASSLYNRQQSPNTGELFF. The CDR3 DNA sequence: TGTGCCAGCAGCTTATACAATCGACAGCAAAGTCCGAACACCGGGGAGCTGTTTTTT.

This chain joins TRBV5-6 and TRBJ2-7, with D perhaps matching TRBD1 or TRBD2 (5 bases each). CDR3 length: 13 amino acids. Trimming removed 4 bases from V and 0 bases from J, with 8 bases in between. In germline, CDR1 is SGHDT, CDR2 YYEEEE. The CDR3 DNA reads as TGTGCCAGCAGCCGGGACGCCTCCTACGAGCAGTACTTC. Amino acid sequence: CASSRDASYEQYF.